This TCR beta chain was found in a study of blood T cell repertoires in COVID-19. Turning to the study itself: The origin of the acute and convalescent COVID-19 samples was the United States, Italy and Spain. PBMCs, B-cell-depleted T cells, or T cells provided the cDNA or gDNA that made up the material.

TCRdb's table, derived via immunoSEQ multiplex PCR, lists solely in-frame clones and lacks some. The sample includes around 100,000 clones, less than 85% of them seen just once. Specimen: peripheral blood. This TCR derives from a woman aged 70-85 years with active or convalescent COVID-19.

DNA of the CDR3: TGTGCCAGTAGTATAACGGGAGGGCCTTACGAGCAGTACTTC. Its translation: CASSITGGPYEQYF. J is TRBJ2-7 and V is TRBV19; TRBD2 agrees at 8 bases. Trimming at V came to 2 bases and at J to 4 bases, leaving 4 bases not matched to a gene. Germline CDR1 reads LNHDA; CDR2 reads SQIVND (reference sequence). This CDR3 spans 14 amino acids.